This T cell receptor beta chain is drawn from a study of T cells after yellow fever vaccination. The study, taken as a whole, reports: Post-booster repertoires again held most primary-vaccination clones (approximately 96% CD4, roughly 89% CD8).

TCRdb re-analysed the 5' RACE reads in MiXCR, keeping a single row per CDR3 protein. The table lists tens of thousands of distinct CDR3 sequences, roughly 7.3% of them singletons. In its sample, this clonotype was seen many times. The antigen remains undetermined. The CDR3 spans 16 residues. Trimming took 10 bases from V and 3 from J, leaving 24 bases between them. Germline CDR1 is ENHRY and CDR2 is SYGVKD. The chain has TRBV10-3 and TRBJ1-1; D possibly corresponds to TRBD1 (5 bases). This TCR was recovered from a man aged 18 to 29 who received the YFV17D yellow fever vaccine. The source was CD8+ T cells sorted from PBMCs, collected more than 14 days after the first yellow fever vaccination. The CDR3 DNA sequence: TGTGCCACTCTCTATTCCGGGGCCCTCGGAGACACTGAAGCTTTCTTT. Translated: CATLYSGALGDTEAFF.